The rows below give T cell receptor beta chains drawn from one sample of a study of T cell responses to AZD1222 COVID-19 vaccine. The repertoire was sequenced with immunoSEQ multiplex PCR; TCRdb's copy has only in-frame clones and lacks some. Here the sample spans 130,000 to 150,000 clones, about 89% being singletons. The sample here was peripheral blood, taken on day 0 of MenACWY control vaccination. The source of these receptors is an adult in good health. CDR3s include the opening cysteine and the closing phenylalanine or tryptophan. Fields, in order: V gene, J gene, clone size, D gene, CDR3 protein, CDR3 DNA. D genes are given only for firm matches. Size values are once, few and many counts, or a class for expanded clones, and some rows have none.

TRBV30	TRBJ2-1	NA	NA	CALGGGPYNEQFF	TGTGCGTTGGGGGGCGGGCCCTACAATGAGCAGTTCTTC
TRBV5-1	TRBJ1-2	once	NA	CASSLEVSNYGYTF	TGCGCCAGCAGCTTGGAAGTGTCTAACTATGGCTACACCTTC
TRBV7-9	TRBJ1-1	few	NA	CASSLELVAFF	TGTGCCAGCAGCTTAGAGTTAGTAGCTTTCTTT
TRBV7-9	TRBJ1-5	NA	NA	CASTDSNQPQHF	TGTGCCAGCACCGACAGCAATCAGCCCCAGCATTTT
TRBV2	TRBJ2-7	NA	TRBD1	CASSPDRGFDYEQYF	TGTGCCAGCAGCCCGGACAGGGGTTTCGACTACGAGCAGTACTTC
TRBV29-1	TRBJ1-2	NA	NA	CSVALGTFNYGYTF	TGCAGCGTAGCACTGGGGACTTTTAACTATGGCTACACCTTC
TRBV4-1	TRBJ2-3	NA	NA	CASSQVSDTQYF	TGCGCCAGCAGCCAAGTTTCGGATACGCAGTATTTT
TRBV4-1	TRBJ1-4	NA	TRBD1	CASSPPGQGYEKLFF	TGCGCCAGCAGCCCTCCGGGACAGGGTTATGAAAAACTGTTTTTT
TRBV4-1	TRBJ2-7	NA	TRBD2	CASSQESGNLDEQYF	TGCGCCAGCAGCCAAGAGAGCGGGAACCTCGACGAGCAGTACTTC
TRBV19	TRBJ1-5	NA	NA	CASRPLRNRDNQPQHF	TGTGCCAGTAGACCGTTACGGAACAGGGACAATCAGCCCCAGCATTTT
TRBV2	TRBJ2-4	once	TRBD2	CASSGITSGRLLLAKNIQYF	TGTGCCAGCAGTGGAATCACTAGCGGGAGGCTCCTGCTAGCCAAAAACATTCAGTACTTC
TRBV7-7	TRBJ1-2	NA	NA	CASSLKGDINYGYTF	TGTGCTAGCAGCTTAAAGGGGGATATAAACTATGGCTACACCTTC
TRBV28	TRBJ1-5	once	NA	CASRPSGRGNQPQHF	TGTGCCAGCAGGCCTAGCGGGAGGGGCAATCAGCCCCAGCATTTT
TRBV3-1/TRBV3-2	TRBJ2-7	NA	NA	CASSQAFQGFNEQYF	TGTGCCAGCAGCCAAGCTTTCCAGGGGTTCAACGAGCAGTACTTC
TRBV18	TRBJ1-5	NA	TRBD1	CASSRQGNSGQPQHF	TGTGCCAGCTCACGACAGGGGAATAGTGGTCAGCCCCAGCATTTT
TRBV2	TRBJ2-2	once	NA	CASSEEGVEGGGGELFF	TGTGCCAGCAGTGAAGAGGGGGTCGAGGGTGGCGGCGGGGAGCTGTTTTTT
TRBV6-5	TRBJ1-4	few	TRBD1	CASRTGRGANEKLFF	TGTGCCAGCAGGACAGGGAGGGGGGCTAATGAAAAACTGTTTTTT
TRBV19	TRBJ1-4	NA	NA	CASSKAVGEKLFF	TGTGCCAGTAGTAAGGCCGTGGGTGAAAAACTGTTTTTT
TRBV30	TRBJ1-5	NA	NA	CAWRAWGNQPQHF	TGTGCCTGGAGGGCGTGGGGCAATCAGCCCCAGCATTTT
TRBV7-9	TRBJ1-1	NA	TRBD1	CAIGTGNTEAFF	TGTGCCATAGGGACAGGGAACACTGAAGCTTTCTTT
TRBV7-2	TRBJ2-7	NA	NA	CASSSSTVREQYF	TGTGCCAGCAGCTCCTCGACCGTTCGCGAGCAGTACTTC
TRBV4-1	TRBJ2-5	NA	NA	CASSRPFETQYF	TGCGCCAGCAGCCGTCCGTTCGAGACCCAGTACTTC
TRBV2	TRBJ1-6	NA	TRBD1	CASNRDRVDSPLHF	TGTGCCAGTAACCGGGACAGGGTGGATTCACCCCTCCACTTT
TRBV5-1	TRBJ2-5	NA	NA	CASSLAATVEETQYF	TGCGCCAGCAGCTTGGCCGCGACAGTTGAAGAGACCCAGTACTTC
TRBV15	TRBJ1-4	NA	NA	CATSRDLSGEKLFF	TGTGCCACCAGCAGAGATCTGTCAGGGGAAAAACTGTTTTTT
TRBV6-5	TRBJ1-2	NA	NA	CASSYLPEGHGYTF	TGTGCCAGCAGTTACCTCCCGGAAGGGCATGGCTACACCTTC
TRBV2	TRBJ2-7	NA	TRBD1	CASTLDRAYEQYF	TGTGCCAGTACCTTGGACAGGGCTTACGAGCAGTACTTC
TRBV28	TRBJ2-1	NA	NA	CASSFPGSGNEQFF	TGTGCCAGCAGCTTCCCAGGGTCGGGGAATGAGCAGTTCTTC
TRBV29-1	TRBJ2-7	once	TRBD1	CSVLLGQGWSYEQYF	TGCAGCGTTCTTCTTGGACAGGGATGGAGCTACGAGCAGTACTTC
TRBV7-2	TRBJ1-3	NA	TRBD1	CASSLGLGGGNTIYF	TGTGCCAGCAGCTTAGGACTAGGGGGCGGAAACACCATATATTTT
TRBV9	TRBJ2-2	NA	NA	CASSVRGPTGELFF	TGTGCCAGCAGCGTAAGGGGCCCCACCGGGGAGCTGTTTTTT
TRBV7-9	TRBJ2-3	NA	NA	CASNLGRASTDTQYF	TGTGCCAGCAACCTCGGACGGGCTAGCACAGATACGCAGTATTTT
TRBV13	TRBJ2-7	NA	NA	CASSLEPRAKTYEQYF	TGTGCCAGCAGCCTAGAGCCGCGGGCCAAGACTTACGAGCAGTACTTC
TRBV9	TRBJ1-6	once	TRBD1	CASSGQGAKNSPLHF	TGTGCCAGCAGCGGACAGGGGGCGAAGAATTCACCCCTCCACTTT
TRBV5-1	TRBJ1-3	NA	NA	CASSPEDPSRNTIYF	TGCGCCAGCAGCCCCGAGGACCCTAGCCGAAACACCATATATTTT
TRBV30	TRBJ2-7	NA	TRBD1	CAWSTQGATPGYF	TGTGCCTGGAGTACGCAGGGGGCTACCCCCGGTTACTTC
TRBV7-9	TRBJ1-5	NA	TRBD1	CASSLGTGGGPQHF	TGTGCCAGCAGCTTGGGGACAGGGGGTGGTCCCCAGCATTTT
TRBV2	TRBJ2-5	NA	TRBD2	CATGLVGETQYF	TGTGCCACCGGACTAGTCGGGGAGACCCAGTACTTC
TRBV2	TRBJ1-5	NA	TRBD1	CASRTGLSNQPQHF	TGTGCCAGCAGGACAGGGTTAAGCAATCAGCCCCAGCATTTT
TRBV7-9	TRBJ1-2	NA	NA	CASSLPESGANYGYTF	TGTGCCAGCAGCTTACCCGAGTCGGGTGCCAACTATGGCTACACCTTC
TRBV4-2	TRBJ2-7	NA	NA	CASSQDWRGFSYEQYF	TGTGCCAGCAGCCAAGATTGGAGGGGGTTTTCCTACGAGCAGTACTTC
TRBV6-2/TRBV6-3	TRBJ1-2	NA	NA	CASSLRTYGYTF	TGTGCCAGCAGTTTAAGGACATATGGCTACACCTTC
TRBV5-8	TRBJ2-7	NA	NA	CASSRDSPTYEQYF	TGTGCCAGCAGTCGGGACTCCCCCACCTACGAGCAGTACTTC
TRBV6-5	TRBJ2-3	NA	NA	CASSYSITDTQYF	TGTGCCAGCAGTTACTCGATTACAGATACGCAGTATTTT
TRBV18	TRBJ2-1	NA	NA	CASSPNGYNEQFF	TGTGCCAGCTCACCAAACGGATACAATGAGCAGTTCTTC